The following is a T cell receptor beta chain sequence with its context. Its antigen remains unknown. This CDR3 is built from 18 residues. Germline-derived CDR1 and CDR2 are SGHRS and YFSETQ. Trimming left V 1 base short and J 0 bases short, with 17 bases between. All sorted populations exceeded 95% purity. Of the isolated RNA, all was reverse transcribed, and so the sequenced material was expressed TCRB transcripts. Mean read depth for naive, central memory and regulatory T cell samples was 3.5 million to 4.5 million reads. Profiled with immunoSEQ multiplex PCR; TCRdb holds only in-frame clones, not every one. The profile shows 130,000 or so clones, 9.5% to 10% of them singletons. This sample was taken from a study of beta chain features in type 1 diabetes. Findings of the study overall: PCR might favor shorter templates, equally in patients and controls. Type 1 diabetes patients showed a moderate but significant shortening of TCRB CDR3s in all four CD4+ subsets.

The rearrangement uses TRBV5-1 and TRBJ1-5, with a weak D call TRBD1 (6 bases). The source of this sequence is a woman aged 40 to 50 in good health. The sample comprised central memory CD4+ T cells from blood. This CDR3 reads CASSLYGRGGSSNQPQHF. The CDR3 bases are TGCGCCAGCAGCTTGTACGGGAGGGGGGGCTCTAGCAATCAGCCCCAGCATTTT.